This paragraph covers one T cell receptor (beta chain) sequence. The method was immunoSEQ multiplex PCR; TCRdb's version includes in-frame clones alone and lacks a portion of them. This sample has about 85,000 clones, with around nine tenths found just once. This record comes from a study of control samples from healthy donors and cancer patients. V was cut by 3 bases and J by 5 bases, with 10 bases left in between. The CDR3 runs to 14 residues. Germline V gene data show CDR1 as MNHNS and CDR2 as SASEGT. The receptor was isolated from a man aged 50 or older in good health. Sequencing was done on a sample of blood. The chain is built from TRBV6-1 and TRBJ2-2; D not certain. The CDR3 DNA reads TGTGCCAGCAGTGAGTTGAAATCGACCGGGGAGCTGTTTTTT. Protein product: CASSELKSTGELFF.